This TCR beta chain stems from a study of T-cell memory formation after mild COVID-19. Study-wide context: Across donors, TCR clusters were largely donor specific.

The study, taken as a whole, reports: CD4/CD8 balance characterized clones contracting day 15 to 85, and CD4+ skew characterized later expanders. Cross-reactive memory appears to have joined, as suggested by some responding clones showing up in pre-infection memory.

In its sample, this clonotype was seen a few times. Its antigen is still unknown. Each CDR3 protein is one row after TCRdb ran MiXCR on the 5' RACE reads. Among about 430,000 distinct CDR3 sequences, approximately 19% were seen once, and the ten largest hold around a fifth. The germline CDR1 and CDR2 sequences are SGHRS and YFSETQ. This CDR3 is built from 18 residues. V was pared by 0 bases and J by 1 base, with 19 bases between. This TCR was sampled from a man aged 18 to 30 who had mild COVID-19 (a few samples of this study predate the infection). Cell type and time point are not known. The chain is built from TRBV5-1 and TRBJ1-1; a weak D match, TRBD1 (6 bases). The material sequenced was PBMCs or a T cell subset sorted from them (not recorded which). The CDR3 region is CASSLGRGHLKGNTEAFF. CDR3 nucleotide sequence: TGCGCCAGCAGCTTGGGGAGGGGACACTTAAAAGGGAACACTGAAGCTTTCTTT.